These 18 T cell receptor beta chains originate from one sample sequenced in a study of shared clonotypes between healthy human individuals. Clones were sequenced by immunoSEQ multiplex PCR, and TCRdb holds only the in-frame ones, with some missing. This sample has 450,000 to 500,000 clones, with around 80% found just once. Source material: PBMCs. The receptors derive from a woman between 40 and 55 years old in good health. Some clones in this sample may be carry-over from other donors' samples.

This chain connects TRBV29-1 to TRBJ2-3, with 12 bases identical to TRBD2. The length of the CDR3 is 16 residues. With 6 bases clipped from V and 1 base from J, the junction kept 8 bases outside the gene matches. The germline CDR1 and CDR2 sequences are SQVTM and ANQGSEA. As DNA, the CDR3 is TGCAGCGTAGGGCTAGCGGGAGGGCCCCGCACAGATACGCAGTATTTT. As protein: CSVGLAGGPRTDTQYF.

This clone has just a few counts. The chain uses TRBV30 and TRBJ2-3; no clear D. The V gene lost 3 bases and the J gene lost 2 bases, with 12 bases spanning the gap. CDR1 and CDR2 from the germline V gene are GTSNPN and SVGIG (reference sequence). The CDR3 is 14 residues long. The CDR3 nucleotides read TGTGCCTGGAGGGGCGGAGTCGACACAGATACGCAGTATTTT. Translated: CAWRGGVDTDTQYF. The full variable domain, in which reference TRBV30 and TRBJ2-3 provide the parts outside the CDR3, is SQTIHQWPATLVQPVGSPLSLECTVEGTSNPNLYWYRQAAGRGLQLLFYSVGIGQISSEVPQNLSASRPQDRQFILSSKKLLLSDSGFYLCAWRGGVDTDTQYFGPGTRLTVL.

V gene TRBV29-1 combines with J gene TRBJ2-7, with a possible D match to TRBD1 (6 bases). This CDR3 is 12 amino acids long. Trimming took off 7 bases at V and 2 bases at J, with 12 bases between the two ends. Germline V gives CDR1 SQVTM, CDR2 ANQGSEA. The CDR3 spells CSGTQGTYEQYF. In nucleotides, the CDR3 is TGCAGCGGAACACAGGGAACCTACGAGCAGTACTTC.

The J gene is TRBJ1-2, the V gene TRBV4-3; D not resolved. The CDR3 runs to 16 residues. Germline CDR1 LGHNA, CDR2 YSLEER. Trimming pared 0 bases from V and 0 bases from J, leaving 11 bases between. Here the CDR3 DNA reads TGCGCCAGCAGCCAAGATTACCGGGATACTAACTATGGCTACACCTTC. Its protein product is CASSQDYRDTNYGYTF.

The rearrangement joins TRBV2 to TRBJ2-1; 7 bases align to TRBD1. The germline V gene has CDR1 SNHLY and CDR2 FYNNEI. V lost 7 bases and J lost 10; bases outside the gene matches: 13. The CDR3 totals 14 residues. CDR3 coding DNA: TGTGCCAGCAAGCGTGACAGGGATCCTAGAGAGCAGTTCTTC. Translation: CASKRDRDPREQFF.

The rearrangement uses TRBV28 and TRBJ2-2, with D possibly being TRBD2 (6 bases). Trimming shortened V by 6 bases and J by 6 bases, and 14 bases separated the two germline ends. The CDR3 length is 14 residues. CDR1 and CDR2 (germline): MDHEN, SYDVKM. This CDR3 reads CASSPMWRAGELFF. In DNA, the CDR3 is TGTGCCAGCAGCCCCATGTGGAGGGCCGGGGAGCTGTTTTTT.

The sample holds a few counts of this clone. This chain uses TRBV29-1 with TRBJ2-5, with D hard to call. The tail of the sequence fits TRBJ2-7 better, so the J call may be wrong. This CDR3 is built from 12 residues. The V gene's germline CDR1 is SQVTM and CDR2 ANQGSEA. CDR3 in DNA: TGCAGCGTTGGGGTCGGTACCTACGAGCAGTACTTC. The encoded protein is CSVGVGTYEQYF.

This clone was observed a handful of times. The chain links TRBV10-3 to TRBJ2-5, with 8 bases lining up with TRBD1. Unmatched junction bases numbered 5, after V lost 3 bases and J lost 5 bases. The CDR3 has 14 amino acids. Looked up from germline, CDR1 is ENHRY and CDR2 is SYGVKD. The DNA of the CDR3 is TGTGCCATCAGTGACAACAGGGGGTCGGAGACCCAGTACTTC. This encodes CAISDNRGSETQYF.

The gene calls are TRBV6-5 and TRBJ1-1; TRBD1 matches at 8 bases. This CDR3 is 14 amino acids long. The germline V gene encodes CDR1 MNHEY and CDR2 SVGAGI. V trimming: 6 bases; J trimming: 4 bases; junction bases outside the gene matches: 7. In DNA, the CDR3 is TGTGCCAGCAGGCTTCGGACAGGGCGCACTGAAGCTTTCTTT. Translating it yields CASRLRTGRTEAFF.

About this clone: The same CDR3 is also encoded by other DNA sequences in this sample. The rearrangement uses TRBV7-9 and TRBJ2-7, with TRBD2 matching 8 bases. V was pared by 3 bases and J by 4 bases, with 8 bases of the junction left unmatched. This CDR3 region has 15 residues. Germline V CDR1 and CDR2: SEHNR, FQNEAQ (reference sequence). The CDR3, as DNA: TGTGCCAGCAGCTTCGGCAGCGGGAGCAGTTACGAGCAGTACTTC. Translating gives CASSFGSGSSYEQYF.

V gene TRBV4-3 combines with J gene TRBJ2-5, with D hard to call. Germline values: CDR1 LGHNA, CDR2 YSLEER. The CDR3 is 17 residues long. V was cut by 2 bases and J by 2 bases, with 18 bases left in between. The CDR3 region has the DNA TGCGCCAGCAGCCAAAATATGGGGAATTGGGAACAAGAGACCCAGTACTTC. Translated: CASSQNMGNWEQETQYF.

This clone was picked up many times. The sample holds other DNA sequences that translate to the same CDR3. The chain has TRBV7-3 and TRBJ1-4; TRBD1 matches at 9 bases. Germline CDR1 reads SGHTA; CDR2 reads FQGTGA. The CDR3 is 14 residues long. V lost 5 bases and J lost 8; bases outside the gene matches: 6. CDR3 sequence (DNA): TGTGCCAGCAGCCCCCGGACAGGGGAGGAAAAACTGTTTTTT. Protein: CASSPRTGEEKLFF.

The gene calls are TRBV7-9 and TRBJ2-2; D possibly matches TRBD1 or TRBD2 (5 bases each). Looked up from germline, CDR1 is SEHNR and CDR2 is FQNEAQ (reference sequence). The CDR3 spans 15 residues. The V end was cut by 5 bases, the J end by 0 bases, with 10 bases between. The DNA of the CDR3 is TGTGCCAGCAGCCGGGACGGCCCGAACACCGGGGAGCTGTTTTTT. Translating gives CASSRDGPNTGELFF.

Details on this clone: Other DNA sequences in the same sample also yield this CDR3. This sequence joins TRBV6-1 and TRBJ1-5; no clear D gene. The ends were cut back, 5 bases at V and 6 bases at J, with 5 bases in the middle. This CDR3 region has 11 residues. CDR1 MNHNS and CDR2 SASEGT come from the germline V gene. The CDR3 DNA reads TGTGCCAGCAGTTTGGGTCAGCCCCAGCATTTT. Its translation: CASSLGQPQHF.

The V call is TRBV11-2, the J call TRBJ1-3, with D possibly TRBD1 on 6 matching bases. CDR1 is SGHAT and CDR2 is FQNNGV in the germline V gene. Trimming shortened V by 3 bases and J by 0 bases, and 15 bases separated the two germline ends. The CDR3 is 17 amino acids. As DNA, the CDR3 is TGTGCCAGCAGCTTCACGGGGGCGCGGAGCTCTGGAAACACCATATATTTT. Amino acids: CASSFTGARSSGNTIYF.

Points on this clone: With only one base between it and a far larger clone, this is likely a read error. Because the CDR3 is missing its conserved closing phenylalanine or tryptophan, this is likely a read error. The chain recombines TRBV6-6 with TRBJ1-2; no firm D call. This CDR3 spans 13 amino acids. V was pared by 5 bases and J by 2 bases, with 9 bases between. Germline CDR1 MNHNY, CDR2 SVGAGI (reference sequence). CDR3 bases: TGTGCCAGCAGTCCCTCACCCAACTATGGCTACACCCTC. Its translation is CASSPSPNYGYTL.

The chain combines TRBV28 with TRBJ2-1; 7 bases fit TRBD2. CDR3 length equals 15 residues. Germline lookup yields CDR1 MDHEN and CDR2 SYDVKM. With 6 bases clipped from V and 9 bases from J, the junction kept 14 bases outside the gene matches. CDR3 nucleotide sequence: TGTGCCAGCAGGCCTCGGGGCGGGAGTCTTGGTGAGCAGTTCTTC. Translated: CASRPRGGSLGEQFF.

The sample holds one count of this clone. The chain employs TRBV11-1 and TRBJ1-4; D may be TRBD1 (5 bases). The CDR3 covers 13 residues. Trimming shortened V by 2 bases and J by 8 bases, and 9 bases separated the two germline ends. Looked up from germline, CDR1 is SGHAT and CDR2 is FQDESV (reference sequence). The CDR3: CASSLSGREKLFF. In DNA form, the CDR3 reads TGTGCCAGCAGCTTATCAGGGCGAGAAAAACTGTTTTTT.